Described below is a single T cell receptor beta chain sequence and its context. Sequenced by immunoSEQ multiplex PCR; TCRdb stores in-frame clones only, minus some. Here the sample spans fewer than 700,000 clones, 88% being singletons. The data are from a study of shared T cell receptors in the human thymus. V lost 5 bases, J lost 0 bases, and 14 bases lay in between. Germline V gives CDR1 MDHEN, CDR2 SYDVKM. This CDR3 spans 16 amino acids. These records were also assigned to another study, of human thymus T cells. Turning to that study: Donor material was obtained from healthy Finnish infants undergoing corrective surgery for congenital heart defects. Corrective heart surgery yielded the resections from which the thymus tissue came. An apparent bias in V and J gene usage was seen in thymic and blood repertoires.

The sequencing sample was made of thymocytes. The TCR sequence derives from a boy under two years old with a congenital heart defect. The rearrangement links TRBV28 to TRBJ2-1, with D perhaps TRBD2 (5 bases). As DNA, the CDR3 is TGTGCCAGCAGTCCCCAACGGAGGAGCTCCTACAATGAGCAGTTCTTC. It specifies CASSPQRRSSYNEQFF.